Below, 5 T cell receptor beta chains from the same sample are listed, as sequenced in a study of shared T cell receptors in the human thymus. Data came from immunoSEQ multiplex PCR; TCRdb stores just in-frame clones and leaves some out. The sample holds some 700,000 clones; approximately 85% are singletons and the top ten take roughly 0.01%. The sample was also linked to a second study, of human thymus T cells.

Material: thymocytes. Receptor source: a girl in the first two years of life with a congenital heart defect.

This chain uses TRBV11-3 with TRBJ1-5; a possible D gene is TRBD1 (6 bases). Germline lookup yields CDR1 SGHNT and CDR2 YENEEA. The CDR3 consists of 17 residues. Trimming stripped 3 bases from V and 2 bases from J, with 17 bases between. CDR3 in amino acids: CASSLSPGTSGNQPQHF. In DNA form, the CDR3 reads TGTGCCAGCAGCTTGTCCCCCGGGACATCCGGCAATCAGCCCCAGCATTTT.

The gene calls are TRBV25-1 and TRBJ2-1; no firm D call. V was shortened by 2 bases and J by 1 base, with 12 bases between the two germline ends. Germline lookup yields CDR1 MGHDK and CDR2 SYGVNS. CDR3 length equals 16 residues. CDR3 bases: TGTGCCAGCAGTGAAAAGACGGGTCCTTCCTACAATGAGCAGTTCTTC. As protein: CASSEKTGPSYNEQFF.

V and J are TRBV15 and TRBJ1-5, with unresolved D. The CDR3 is made up of 14 amino acids. The ends were cut back, 5 bases at V and 2 bases at J, with 10 bases in the middle. In germline, CDR1 is LNHNV, CDR2 YYDKDF (reference sequence). This CDR3 is CATSLRQGNQPQHF. The CDR3 region has the DNA TGTGCCACCAGCCTTAGGCAGGGCAATCAGCCCCAGCATTTT.

In this sample, this clone turned up once. The chain combines TRBV5-8 with TRBJ1-2; maybe TRBD1 (5 bases). CDR3 length: 16 amino acids. Germline values: CDR1 SGHTS, CDR2 YDEGEE. V lost 7 bases to trimming and J lost 8 bases, with 27 bases between them. The DNA of the CDR3 is TGTGCCAGCCCCCCAAGAGGAGGGGACGAAACGAAAGGCTACACCTTC. This gives the protein CASPPRGGDETKGYTF. Complete variable domain (other parts from reference TRBV5-8 and TRBJ1-2): EAGVTQSPTHLIKTRGQQATLRCSPISGHTSVYWYQQALGLGLQFLLWYDEGEERNRGNFPPRFSGRQFPNYSSELNVNALELEDSALYLCASPPRGGDETKGYTFGSGTRLTVV.

J is TRBJ1-2 and V is TRBV5-5, with a weak D call TRBD1 (6 bases). The CDR3 consists of 16 residues. Trimming took off 0 bases at V and 2 bases at J, with 14 bases between the two ends. Germline-derived CDR1 and CDR2 are SGHKS and YYEKEE (reference sequence). The CDR3 is CASSLEADRLNYGYTF. For the CDR3, the DNA is TGTGCCAGCAGCTTGGAGGCGGACAGACTAAACTATGGCTACACCTTC.